The clone carrying this TCR beta chain was detected only once. The junction had 3 bases not matched to a gene; V was cut back by 5 bases and J by 8 bases. CDR3 length equals 15 residues. CDR1 SGHVS and CDR2 FNYEAQ come from the germline V gene. Assay used: immunoSEQ multiplex PCR; TCRdb lists only in-frame clones, some missing. The sample carries 150,000 to 200,000 clones, 90% to 95% recorded once. The data stem from a study of control samples from healthy donors and cancer patients. The specimen was blood. This clonotype was sampled from a woman between 25 and 40 years old in good health. The genes are TRBV7-6 and TRBJ2-1; 16 positions match TRBD2. CDR3 sequence: CASSPGLAGGDEQFF. In DNA form, the CDR3 reads TGTGCCAGCAGCCCGGGACTAGCGGGAGGGGATGAGCAGTTCTTC.